The source of this TCR beta chain is a study of T cell clonotyping in hematopoietic cell transplantation. The wider study: Pretransplant recipient samples were taken after cytoreduction. Study-wide results and caveats: Few recipient clonotypes overlapped donors; over 95% were de novo at given depth. Broader posttransplant TCR repertoire diversity was predicted by graft donor and pretransplant recipient Inverse Simpson Index values.

As to time point: recipient sample about 28 days before transplant, after cytoreduction. Recipient blood drawn about 28 days pretransplant and days 30, 100, 180 after. Regarding this clone: Its antigen is unidentified.

The CDR3 is 12 residues long. Per germline, CDR1 SGDLS and CDR2 YYNGEE. Trimming removed 4 bases from V and 2 bases from J, with 3 bases in between. Assay used: immunoSEQ multiplex PCR; TCRdb lists only in-frame clones, some missing. The sample has 65,000 to 80,000 clones; 96% are singletons. This chain joins TRBV9 and TRBJ2-2; D is undetermined. The sample in question was peripheral blood mononuclear cells, obtained before stem cell transplant. The receptor was isolated from a woman in her forties or fifties with acute myeloid leukemia. Some clones in this sample may be carry-over from other donors' samples. The CDR3: CASSLNTGELFF. In DNA form, the CDR3 reads TGTGCCAGCAGCCTAAACACCGGGGAGCTGTTTTTT.